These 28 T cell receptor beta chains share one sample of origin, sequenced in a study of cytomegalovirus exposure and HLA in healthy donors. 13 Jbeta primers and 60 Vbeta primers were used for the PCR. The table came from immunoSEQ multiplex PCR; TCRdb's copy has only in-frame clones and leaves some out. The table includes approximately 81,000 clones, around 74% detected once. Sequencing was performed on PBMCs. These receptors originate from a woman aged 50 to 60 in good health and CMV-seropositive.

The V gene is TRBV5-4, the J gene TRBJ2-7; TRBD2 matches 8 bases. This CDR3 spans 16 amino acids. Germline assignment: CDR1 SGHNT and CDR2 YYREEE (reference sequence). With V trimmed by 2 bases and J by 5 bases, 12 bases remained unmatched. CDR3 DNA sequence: TGTGCCAGCAGCTTCCATAGCGGGATAAGGGTCAACGAGCAGTACTTC. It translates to CASSFHSGIRVNEQYF.

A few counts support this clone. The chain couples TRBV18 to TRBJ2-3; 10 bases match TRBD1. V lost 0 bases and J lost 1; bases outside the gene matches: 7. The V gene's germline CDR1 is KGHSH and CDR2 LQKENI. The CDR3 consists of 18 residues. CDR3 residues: CASSPPKSGTGGTDTQYF. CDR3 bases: TGTGCCAGCTCACCACCGAAGAGCGGGACAGGGGGCACAGATACGCAGTATTTT.

The chain's CDR3 is CASSRTGTSALAKNIQYF. The CDR3 nucleotides are TGCGCCAGCAGTCGGACCGGGACTAGCGCGCTAGCCAAAAACATTCAGTACTTC. This rearrangement joins TRBV10-2 to TRBJ2-4; 10 nucleotides line up with TRBD2. J was trimmed by 0 bases and V by 5 bases; bases with no gene match: 10. Germline CDR1 WSHSY, CDR2 SAAADI. The CDR3 length is 18 residues.

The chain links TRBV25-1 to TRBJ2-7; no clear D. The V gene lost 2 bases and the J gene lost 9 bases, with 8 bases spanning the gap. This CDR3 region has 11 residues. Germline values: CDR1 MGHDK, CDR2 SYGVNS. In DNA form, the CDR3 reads TGTGCCAGCAGTGAAGCGAGAAGGCAGTACTTC. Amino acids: CASSEARRQYF.

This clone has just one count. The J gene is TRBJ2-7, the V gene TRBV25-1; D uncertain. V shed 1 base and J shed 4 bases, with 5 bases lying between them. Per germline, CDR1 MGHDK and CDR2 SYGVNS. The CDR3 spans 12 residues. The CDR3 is CASSESGYEQYF. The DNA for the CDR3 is TGTGCCAGCAGTGAATCAGGATACGAGCAGTACTTC.

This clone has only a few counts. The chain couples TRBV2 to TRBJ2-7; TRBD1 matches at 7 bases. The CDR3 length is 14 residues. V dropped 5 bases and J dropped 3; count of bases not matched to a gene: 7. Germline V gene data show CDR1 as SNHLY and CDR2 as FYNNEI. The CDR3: CASSRQGGNYEQYF. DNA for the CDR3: TGTGCCAGCAGTAGACAGGGTGGGAACTACGAGCAGTACTTC.

The CDR3 DNA is TGCAGCGTTCCGGGACAGGTGAACACTGAAGCTTTCTTT. Translating gives CSVPGQVNTEAFF. The genes are TRBV29-1 and TRBJ1-1, with 8 bases identical to TRBD1. Germline V gene data show CDR1 as SQVTM and CDR2 as ANQGSEA. The CDR3 sequence is 13 residues long. V gave up 5 bases and J gave up 0 bases; unmatched junction bases: 2.

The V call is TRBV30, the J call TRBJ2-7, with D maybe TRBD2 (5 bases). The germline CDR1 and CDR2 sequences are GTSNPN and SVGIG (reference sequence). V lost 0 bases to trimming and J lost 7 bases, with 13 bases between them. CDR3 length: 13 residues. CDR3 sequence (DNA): TGTGCCTGGAGTGTAAAGGTTCCGGGGGAGCAGTACTTC. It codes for CAWSVKVPGEQYF.

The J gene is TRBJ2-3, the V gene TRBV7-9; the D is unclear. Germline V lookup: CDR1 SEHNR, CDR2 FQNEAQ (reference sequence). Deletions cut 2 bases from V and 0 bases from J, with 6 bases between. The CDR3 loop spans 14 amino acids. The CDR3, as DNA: TGTGCCAGCAGCTTAATACTTAGCACAGATACGCAGTATTTT. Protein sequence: CASSLILSTDTQYF.

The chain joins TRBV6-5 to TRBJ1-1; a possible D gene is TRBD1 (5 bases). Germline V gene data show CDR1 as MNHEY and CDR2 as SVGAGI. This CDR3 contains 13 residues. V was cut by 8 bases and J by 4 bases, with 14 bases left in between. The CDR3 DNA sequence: TGTGCCAGCTATGGGACTAGAGGCACTGAAGCTTTCTTT. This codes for CASYGTRGTEAFF.

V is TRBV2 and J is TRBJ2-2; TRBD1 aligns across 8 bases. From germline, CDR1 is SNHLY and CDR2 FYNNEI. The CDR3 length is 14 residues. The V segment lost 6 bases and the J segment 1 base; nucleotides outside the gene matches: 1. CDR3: CASRDRVNTGELFF. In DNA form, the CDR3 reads TGTGCCAGCAGGGACAGGGTGAACACCGGGGAGCTGTTTTTT.

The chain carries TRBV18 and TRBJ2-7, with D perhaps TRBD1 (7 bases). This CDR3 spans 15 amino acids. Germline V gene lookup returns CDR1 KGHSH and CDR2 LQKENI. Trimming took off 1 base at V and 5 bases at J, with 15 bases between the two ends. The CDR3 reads CASSPLAQGRNEQYF. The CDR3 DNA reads TGTGCCAGCTCACCACTTGCACAGGGGAGGAACGAGCAGTACTTC.

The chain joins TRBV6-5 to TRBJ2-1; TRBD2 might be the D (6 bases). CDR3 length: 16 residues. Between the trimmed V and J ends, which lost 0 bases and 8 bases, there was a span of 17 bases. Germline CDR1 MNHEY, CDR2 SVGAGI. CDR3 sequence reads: CASSYSNPAGPHEQFF. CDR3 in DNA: TGTGCCAGCAGTTACTCGAACCCAGCGGGCCCACATGAGCAGTTCTTC.

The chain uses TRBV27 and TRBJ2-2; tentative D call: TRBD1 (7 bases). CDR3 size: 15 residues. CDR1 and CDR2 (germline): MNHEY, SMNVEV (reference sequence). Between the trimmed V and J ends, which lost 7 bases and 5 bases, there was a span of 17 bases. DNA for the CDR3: TGTGCCAGCAACCCCCAGGAGGGGGCTACCGGGGAGCTGTTTTTT. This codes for CASNPQEGATGELFF.

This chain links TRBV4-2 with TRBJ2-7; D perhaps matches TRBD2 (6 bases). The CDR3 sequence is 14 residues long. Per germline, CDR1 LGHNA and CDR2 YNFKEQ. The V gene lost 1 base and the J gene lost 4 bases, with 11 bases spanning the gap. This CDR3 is CASSQGGTVYEQYF. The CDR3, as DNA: TGTGCCAGCAGCCAAGGGGGGACTGTGTACGAGCAGTACTTC.

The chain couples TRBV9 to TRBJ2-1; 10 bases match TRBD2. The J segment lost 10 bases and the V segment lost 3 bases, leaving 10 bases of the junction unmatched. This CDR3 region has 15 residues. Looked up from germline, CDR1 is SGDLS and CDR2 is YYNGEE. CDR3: CASSASGSTANEQFF. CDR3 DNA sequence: TGTGCCAGCAGCGCTAGCGGGAGTACTGCAAACGAGCAGTTCTTC.

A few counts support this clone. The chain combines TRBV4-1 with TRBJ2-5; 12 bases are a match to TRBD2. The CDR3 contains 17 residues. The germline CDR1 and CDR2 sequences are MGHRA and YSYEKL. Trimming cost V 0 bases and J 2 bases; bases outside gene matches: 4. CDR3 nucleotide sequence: TGCGCCAGCAGCCAAGAAGATCTAGCGGGAGGGCAAGAGACCCAGTACTTC. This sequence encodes CASSQEDLAGGQETQYF.

The CDR3 reads CASSRTGVNTGELFF. The CDR3 region has the DNA TGTGCCAGCAGCCGAACGGGAGTAAACACCGGGGAGCTGTTTTTT. The gene calls are TRBV5-6 and TRBJ2-2; a possible D gene is TRBD2 (6 bases). The CDR3 consists of 15 residues. Germline CDR1 and CDR2: SGHDT and YYEEEE. V was clipped by 4 bases and J by 2 bases, with 12 bases between them.

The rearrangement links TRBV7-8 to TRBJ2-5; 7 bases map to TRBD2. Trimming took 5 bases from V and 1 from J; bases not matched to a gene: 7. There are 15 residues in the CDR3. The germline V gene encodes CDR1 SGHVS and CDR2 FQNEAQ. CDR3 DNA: TGTGCCAGCAGCAAACCCTTAGCGGGCCAAGAGACCCAGTACTTC. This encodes CASSKPLAGQETQYF.

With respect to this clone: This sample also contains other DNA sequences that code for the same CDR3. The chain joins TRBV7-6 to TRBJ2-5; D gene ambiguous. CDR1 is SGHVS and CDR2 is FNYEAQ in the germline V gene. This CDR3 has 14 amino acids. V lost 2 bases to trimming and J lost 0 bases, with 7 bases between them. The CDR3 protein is CASSLFQYQETQYF. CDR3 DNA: TGTGCCAGCAGCTTATTCCAGTACCAAGAGACCCAGTACTTC.

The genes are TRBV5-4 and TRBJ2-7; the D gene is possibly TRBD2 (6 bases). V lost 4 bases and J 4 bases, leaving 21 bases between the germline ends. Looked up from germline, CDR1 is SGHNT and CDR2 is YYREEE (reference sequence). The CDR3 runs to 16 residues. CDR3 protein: CASSPSNRAGDYEQYF. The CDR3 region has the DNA TGTGCCAGCAGCCCGTCTAATCGAGCGGGCGATTACGAGCAGTACTTC.

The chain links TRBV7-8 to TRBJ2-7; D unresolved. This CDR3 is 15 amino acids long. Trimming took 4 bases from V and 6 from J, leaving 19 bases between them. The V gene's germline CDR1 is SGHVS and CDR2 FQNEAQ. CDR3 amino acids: CASSSHSRLAAEQYF. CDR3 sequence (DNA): TGTGCCAGCAGCTCCCACTCCCGACTGGCCGCCGAGCAGTACTTC.

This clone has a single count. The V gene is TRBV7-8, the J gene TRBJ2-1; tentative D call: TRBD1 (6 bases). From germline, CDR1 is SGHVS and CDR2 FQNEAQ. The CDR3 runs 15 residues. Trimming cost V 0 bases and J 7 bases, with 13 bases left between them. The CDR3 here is CASSLAGGLGNEQFF. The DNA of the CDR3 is TGTGCCAGCAGCTTAGCTGGGGGCCTAGGGAATGAGCAGTTCTTC.

The CDR3 nucleotides are TGTGCCAGCAGCCAGAGCCGGGACAGGAAGACCCAGTACTTC. Its protein is CASSQSRDRKTQYF. V is TRBV7-6 and J is TRBJ2-5, with 8 bases matching TRBD1. The trim removed 5 bases at V and 6 bases at J, leaving 8 bases unmatched. The germline CDR1 and CDR2 sequences are SGHVS and FNYEAQ. The CDR3 runs to 14 residues.

Here the CDR3 reads CASTSGVHSNQPQHF. Here the CDR3 DNA reads TGTGCCAGCACCTCAGGGGTTCATAGCAATCAGCCCCAGCATTTT. The V and J genes are TRBV9 and TRBJ1-5; maybe TRBD1 (6 bases). There are 15 residues in the CDR3. V shed 6 bases and J shed 0 bases, with 13 bases lying between them. Germline V gene lookup returns CDR1 SGDLS and CDR2 YYNGEE.

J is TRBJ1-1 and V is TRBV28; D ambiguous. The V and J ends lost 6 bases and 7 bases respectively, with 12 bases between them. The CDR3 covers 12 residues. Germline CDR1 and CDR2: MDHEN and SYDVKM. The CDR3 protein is CASSRKTREAFF. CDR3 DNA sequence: TGTGCCAGCAGCAGAAAGACACGTGAAGCTTTCTTT.

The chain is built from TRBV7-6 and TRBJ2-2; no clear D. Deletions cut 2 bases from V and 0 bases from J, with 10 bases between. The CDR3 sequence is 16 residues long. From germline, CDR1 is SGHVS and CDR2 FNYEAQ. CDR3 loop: CASSLTSPPNTGELFF. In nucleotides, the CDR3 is TGTGCCAGCAGCTTAACCAGTCCACCGAACACCGGGGAGCTGTTTTTT.

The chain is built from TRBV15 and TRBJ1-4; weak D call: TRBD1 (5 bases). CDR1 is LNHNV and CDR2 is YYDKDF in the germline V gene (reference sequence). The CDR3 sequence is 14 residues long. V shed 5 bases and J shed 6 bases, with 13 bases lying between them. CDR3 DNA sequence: TGTGCCACCAGCCTGGGGGGACGACATGAAAAACTGTTTTTT. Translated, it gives CATSLGGRHEKLFF.